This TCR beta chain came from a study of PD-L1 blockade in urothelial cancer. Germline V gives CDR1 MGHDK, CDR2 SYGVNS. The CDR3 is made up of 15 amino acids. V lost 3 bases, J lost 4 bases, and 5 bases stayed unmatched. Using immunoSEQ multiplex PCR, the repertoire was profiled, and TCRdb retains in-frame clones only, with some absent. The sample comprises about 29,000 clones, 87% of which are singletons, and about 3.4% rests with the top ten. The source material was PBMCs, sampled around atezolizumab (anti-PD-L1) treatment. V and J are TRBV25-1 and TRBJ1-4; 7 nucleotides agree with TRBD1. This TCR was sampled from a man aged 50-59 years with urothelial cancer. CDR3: CASSDPGTVNEKLFF. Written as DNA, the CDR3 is TGTGCCAGCAGTGATCCCGGGACAGTTAATGAAAAACTGTTTTTT.